This record looks at one T cell receptor (beta chain) sequence and its context. The CDR3 covers 13 residues. Germline V CDR1 and CDR2: WSHSY, SAAADI. Trimming took off 6 bases at V and 1 base at J, with 10 bases between the two ends. This specimen belongs to a study of blood T cell repertoires in COVID-19. Seattle cases were enrolled at active infection and followed longitudinally. The data were produced by immunoSEQ multiplex PCR, yet TCRdb's version contains in-frame clones alone and is incomplete. The sample includes around 320,000 clones, under 90% of them seen just once. The chain links TRBV10-2 to TRBJ2-7; a weak D match, TRBD2 (5 bases). Material for sequencing was peripheral blood. This receptor was identified in a woman aged 25-40 years with COVID-19, enrolled during active disease. Here the CDR3 DNA reads TGCGCCAGCAGAATACTAGGTTCCTACGAGCAGTACTTC. Protein sequence: CASRILGSYEQYF.